This passage covers 14 T cell receptor beta chains from one sample sequenced in a study of cytomegalovirus exposure and HLA in healthy donors. 60 Vbeta and 13 Jbeta primers were used in PCR. The method was immunoSEQ multiplex PCR; TCRdb's version includes in-frame clones alone and lacks a portion of them. The repertoire table contains 150,000 to 200,000 clones. The sample comprised PBMCs. The receptors stem from a woman aged 60-70 years in good health and CMV-seronegative.

The chain links TRBV6-6 to TRBJ1-1; D is uncertain. The ends were cut back, 0 bases at V and 4 bases at J, with 9 bases in the middle. This CDR3 comprises 14 residues. Per germline, CDR1 MNHNY and CDR2 SVGAGI (reference sequence). The CDR3 nucleotides are TGTGCCAGCAGTTACTCGCAAGGGAGCACTGAAGCTTTCTTT. It encodes CASSYSQGSTEAFF.

The gene calls are TRBV27 and TRBJ2-7; 7 nucleotides match TRBD2. Per the germline V gene, CDR1 is MNHEY and CDR2 is SMNVEV (reference sequence). The CDR3 spans 15 residues. The V gene end was trimmed by 3 bases and the J gene end by 2 bases; junction bases not matched to a gene: 7. The CDR3 coding sequence is TGTGCCAGCAGTTTGTACGCGGGACTACCCTACGAGCAGTACTTC. This gives the protein CASSLYAGLPYEQYF.

The chain uses TRBV30 and TRBJ2-7; D gene uncertain. This CDR3 region has 12 residues. The germline V and J ends were trimmed by 2 bases and 0 bases, with 5 bases remaining between them. CDR1 is GTSNPN and CDR2 is SVGIG in the germline V gene (reference sequence). CDR3 region: CAWSYISYEQYF. As DNA, the CDR3 is TGTGCCTGGAGTTATATCTCCTACGAGCAGTACTTC.

The J gene is TRBJ2-1, the V gene TRBV28, with 10 nucleotides matching TRBD2. Trimming took 6 bases from V and 9 from J; bases not matched to a gene: 11. The CDR3 extends over 15 amino acids. Germline assignment: CDR1 MDHEN and CDR2 SYDVKM. CDR3 sequence (DNA): TGTGCCAGCAGGCGAAGCCTAGCGGGGGTGGGTGAGCAGTTCTTC. It codes for CASRRSLAGVGEQFF.

The V and J genes are TRBV2 and TRBJ2-4; 10 nucleotides align to TRBD1. The CDR3 is 16 residues long. V trimming: 6 bases; J trimming: 0 bases; junction bases outside the gene matches: 5. The germline gives CDR1 SNHLY, CDR2 FYNNEI. In nucleotides, the CDR3 is TGTGCCAGCAGGGGACAGGGGACACTAGCCAAAAACATTCAGTACTTC. This sequence encodes CASRGQGTLAKNIQYF. Based on the CDR3 plus reference TRBV2 and TRBJ2-4, the full variable domain is EPEVTQTPSHQVTQMGQEVILRCVPISNHLYFYWYRQILGQKVEFLVSFYNNEISEKSEIFDDQFSVERPDGSNFTLKIRSTKLEDSAMYFCASRGQGTLAKNIQYFGAGTRLSVL.

V usage is TRBV15 and J usage is TRBJ1-3; D gene uncertain. V lost 3 bases, J lost 0 bases, and 15 bases lay in between. Germline V gene sequence: CDR1 LNHNV, CDR2 YYDKDF (reference sequence). The length of the CDR3 is 17 residues. CDR3 loop: CATSSQMTHISGNTIYF. The CDR3 DNA follows: TGTGCCACCAGCAGTCAAATGACACATATCTCTGGAAACACCATATATTTT.

In nucleotides, the CDR3 is TGTGCCAGCAGTTACTCGACGGGGTTTACTGAAGCTTTCTTT. Translation gives CASSYSTGFTEAFF. This sequence joins TRBV6-5 and TRBJ1-1; D is unresolved. The V end lost 0 bases, the J end lost 5 bases, and 10 bases lay between the germline ends. The CDR3 spans 14 residues. Germline assignment: CDR1 MNHEY and CDR2 SVGAGI.

The chain recombines TRBV6-5 with TRBJ2-3; 12 nucleotides align to TRBD2. V lost 7 bases to trimming and J lost 3 bases; unmatched junction nucleotides: 5. In germline, CDR1 is MNHEY, CDR2 SVGAGI. The CDR3 loop spans 15 amino acids. CDR3 sequence reads: CASNFLAGGTDTQYF. The CDR3 DNA is TGTGCCAGCAATTTCCTAGCGGGAGGGACAGATACGCAGTATTTT.

The CDR3 DNA reads TGTGCCAGCAGCCAAGATCGGGCCAGGGCAAGTGAGCAGTTCTTC. Translation gives CASSQDRARASEQFF. This chain joins TRBV14 and TRBJ2-1, with D possibly being TRBD1 (5 bases). The V gene lost 0 bases and the J gene lost 9 bases, with 15 bases spanning the gap. In germline, CDR1 is SGHDN, CDR2 FVKESK. This CDR3 region has 15 residues. Full variable domain (rest looked up from reference TRBV14 and TRBJ2-1): EAGVTQFPSHSVIEKGQTVTLRCDPISGHDNLYWYRRVMGKEIKFLLHFVKESKQDESGMPNNRFLAERTGGTYSTLKVQPAELEDSGVYFCASSQDRARASEQFFGPGTRLTVL.

This chain uses TRBV11-2 with TRBJ2-7; TRBD2 agrees at 8 bases. The length of the CDR3 is 14 residues. The junction had 2 bases not matched to a gene; V was cut back by 2 bases and J by 2 bases. Germline V lookup: CDR1 SGHAT, CDR2 FQNNGV. The CDR3 loop reads CASSLYSGAYEQYF. CDR3 coding DNA: TGTGCCAGCAGCTTATATAGCGGGGCCTACGAGCAGTACTTC.

The rearrangement joins TRBV2 to TRBJ1-4; the D gene is possibly TRBD1 (6 bases). Trimming removed 6 bases from V and 0 bases from J, with 14 bases in between. The germline V gene has CDR1 SNHLY and CDR2 FYNNEI. The CDR3 spans 16 residues. The CDR3 region is CASSQGSSSTNEKLFF. The DNA for the CDR3 is TGTGCCAGCAGCCAGGGGAGCAGCTCAACTAATGAAAAACTGTTTTTT.

This chain connects TRBV27 to TRBJ2-1; D is unresolved. With 6 bases removed from V and 8 bases from J, the gap between germline ends came to 17 bases. The CDR3 totals 14 residues. The V gene's germline CDR1 is MNHEY and CDR2 SMNVEV (reference sequence). CDR3: CASSQTPRFYEQFF. The CDR3 DNA sequence: TGTGCCAGCAGCCAGACTCCCCGATTCTATGAGCAGTTCTTC.

V and J are TRBV15 and TRBJ2-3, with 9 nucleotides matching TRBD1. The V gene's germline CDR1 is LNHNV and CDR2 YYDKDF (reference sequence). Trimming cost V 4 bases and J 6 bases; bases outside gene matches: 17. This CDR3 is 18 amino acids long. CDR3 DNA: TGTGCCACCAGCAACGCGGAACGGGACAGGGTTGGGGGCGATACGCAGTATTTT. Protein: CATSNAERDRVGGDTQYF.

The CDR3 spells CASSQDGLAGSQYF. Here the CDR3 DNA reads TGTGCCAGCAGCCAAGATGGACTAGCGGGTTCCCAGTACTTC. This rearrangement joins TRBV4-2 to TRBJ2-5; TRBD2 agrees at 11 bases. Trimming at V came to 0 bases and at J to 9 bases, leaving 3 bases not matched to a gene. CDR1 is LGHNA and CDR2 is YNFKEQ in the germline V gene. This CDR3 has 14 residues.